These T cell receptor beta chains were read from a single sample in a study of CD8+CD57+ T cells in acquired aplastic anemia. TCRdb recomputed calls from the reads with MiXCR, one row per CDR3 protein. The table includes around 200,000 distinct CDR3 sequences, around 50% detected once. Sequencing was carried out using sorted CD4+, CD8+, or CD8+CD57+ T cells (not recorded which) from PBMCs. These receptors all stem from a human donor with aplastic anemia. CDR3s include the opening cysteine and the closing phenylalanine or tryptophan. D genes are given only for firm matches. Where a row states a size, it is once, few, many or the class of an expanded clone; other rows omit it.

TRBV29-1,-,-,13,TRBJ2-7,TGCAGCGCGAAGACAGGCCGAACCTACGAGCAGTACTTC,CSAKTGRTYEQYF
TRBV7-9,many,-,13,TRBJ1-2,TGTGCCAGCAGCTTTGATGCCCGGGGGGGCTACACCTTC,CASSFDARGGYTF
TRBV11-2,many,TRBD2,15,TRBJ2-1,TGTGCCAGCAGCTTAGACCCTGCTAGCGGGGGTGAGCAGTTCTTC,CASSLDPASGGEQFF
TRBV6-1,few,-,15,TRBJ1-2,TGTGCCAGCAGTGAAGGGGACGCTCCGTACTATGGCTACACCTTC,CASSEGDAPYYGYTF
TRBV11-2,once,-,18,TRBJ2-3,TGTGCCAGCAGCTTCCCCCCTAGCGGTTCAAGGGACACAGATACGCATTATTTT,CASSFPPSGSRDTDTHYF
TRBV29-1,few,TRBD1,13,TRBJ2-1,TGCAGCGTCACCGGGACAGGGGGCAATGAGCAGTTCTTC,CSVTGTGGNEQFF
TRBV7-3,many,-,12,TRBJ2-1,TGTGCCAGCAGCTTCAACCAGGGTGAGCAGTTCTTC,CASSFNQGEQFF
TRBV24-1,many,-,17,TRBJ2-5,TGTGCCACCAACCCCCGCTCCGGGACAAGATACCAAGAGACCCAGTACTTC,CATNPRSGTRYQETQYF
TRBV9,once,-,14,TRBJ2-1,TGTGCCAGCAGCGTAGGGGGGCCGCGCAATGAGCAGTTCTTC,CASSVGGPRNEQFF
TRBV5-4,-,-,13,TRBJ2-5,TGTGCCAGCCTCTACGGGACTCAAGAGACCCAGTACTTC,CASLYGTQETQYF
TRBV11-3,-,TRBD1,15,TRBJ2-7,TGTGCCAGCAGCTCCAAAACCGGGACAGCGAACGAGCAGTACTTC,CASSSKTGTANEQYF
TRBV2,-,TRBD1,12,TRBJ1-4,TGTGCCACGGGACAGGGCCATGAAAAACTGTTTTTT,CATGQGHEKLFF
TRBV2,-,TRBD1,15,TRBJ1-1,TGTGCCAGCAGTGGGCGGGACAGGGTGGTACCTGAAGCTTTCTTT,CASSGRDRVVPEAFF
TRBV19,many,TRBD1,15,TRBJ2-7,TGTGCCAGTAGGCCCCCGGGACAGGGGACCTACGAGCAGTACTTC,CASRPPGQGTYEQYF
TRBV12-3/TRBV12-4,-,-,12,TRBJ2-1,TGTGCCAGCAGGATAGGGCCGGATGAGCAGTTCTTC,CASRIGPDEQFF
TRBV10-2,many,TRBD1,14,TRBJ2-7,TGCGCCAGCACGGTCCGACAGGGGGGGTCCGAGCAGTACTTC,CASTVRQGGSEQYF
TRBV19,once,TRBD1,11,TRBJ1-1,TGTGCCAGTAGTTCCGCCAGGGGGCCTTTCTTT,CASSSARGPFF
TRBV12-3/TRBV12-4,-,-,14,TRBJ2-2,TGTGCCAGCAGTGCTCTTTCACTGGGCGGGGAGCTGTTTTTT,CASSALSLGGELFF
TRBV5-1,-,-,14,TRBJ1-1,TGCGCCAGCAGCTTGGCCGCGGTCAACACTGAAGCTTTCTTT,CASSLAAVNTEAFF
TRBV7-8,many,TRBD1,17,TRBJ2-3,TGTGCCAGCAGCTCCGTCCCGGGACAGGCTGTGACAGATACGCAGTATTTT,CASSSVPGQAVTDTQYF
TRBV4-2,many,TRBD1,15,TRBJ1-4,TGTGCCAGCAGCCAACAGGGACAGAGAAGGGAAAAACTGTTTTTT,CASSQQGQRREKLFF
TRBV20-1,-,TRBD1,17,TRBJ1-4,TGCAGTGCTAGAATGGAAGACCCTGACAGGGGCGGCGAAAAACTGTTTTTT,CSARMEDPDRGGEKLFF
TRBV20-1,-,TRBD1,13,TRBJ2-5,TGCAGTGCTAGAGAGACAGGGAGAGAGACCCAGTACTTC,CSARETGRETQYF
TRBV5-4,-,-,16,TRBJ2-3,TGTACCAGCAGCTTAAGGGTGAGGGCGGGAACAGATACGCAGTATTTT,CTSSLRVRAGTDTQYF
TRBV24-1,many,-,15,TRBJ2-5,TGTGCCACCAGTGATTTGGGACAGCCCCAAGAGACCCAGTACTTC,CATSDLGQPQETQYF
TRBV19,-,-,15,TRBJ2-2,TGTGCCAGTAGTATTCAGGGGACACGGACCGGGGAGCTGTTTTTT,CASSIQGTRTGELFF
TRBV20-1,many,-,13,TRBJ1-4,TGCAGTGCTAGAATAGGGTATGGGGAAAAACTGTTTTTT,CSARIGYGEKLFF
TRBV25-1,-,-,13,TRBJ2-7,TGTGCCAGCAGTTCGCAGGTCACCTACGAGCAGTACTTC,CASSSQVTYEQYF
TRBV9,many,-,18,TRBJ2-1,TGTGCCAGCAGCGTAGATCCTAGCGAGAACCAGTTGGACAATGAGCAGTTCTTC,CASSVDPSENQLDNEQFF
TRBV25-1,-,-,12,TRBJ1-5,TGTGCCAGCAGTGTGGGGGCCCAGCCCCAGCATTTT,CASSVGAQPQHF
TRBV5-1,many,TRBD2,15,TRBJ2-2,TGCGCCAGCAGCTTGGGACTAGCGAGCACCGGGGAGCTGTTTTTT,CASSLGLASTGELFF
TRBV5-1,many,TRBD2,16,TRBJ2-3,TGCGCCAGCAGCTTTGTAGCGGGTTCTAGCACAGATACGCAGTATTTT,CASSFVAGSSTDTQYF
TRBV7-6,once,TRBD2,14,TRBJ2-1,TGTGCCAGCAGCTTAGGTGCGGGGGGGGTCAGGCAGTTCTTC,CASSLGAGGVRQFF
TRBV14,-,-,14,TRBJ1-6,TGTGCCAGCAGCCAAGATTGGCAAGGGTCACCCCTCCACTTT,CASSQDWQGSPLHF
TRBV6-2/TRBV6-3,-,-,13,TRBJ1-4,TGTGCCAGCAGTTACAGGAGATTCGAAAAACTGTTTTTT,CASSYRRFEKLFF
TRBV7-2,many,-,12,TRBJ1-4,TGTGCCAGCAGCTCTAGAGAAGAAAAACTGTTTTTT,CASSSREEKLFF